This TCR beta chain was found in a study of T cell responses to AZD1222 COVID-19 vaccine. V was clipped by 7 bases and J by 4 bases, with 14 bases between them. The length of the CDR3 is 13 residues. Germline V gives CDR1 SQVTM, CDR2 ANQGSEA. Generated by immunoSEQ multiplex PCR, the TCRdb table keeps only in-frame clones and is missing some. The sample has fewer than 130,000 clones; 92% are singletons. The J gene is TRBJ1-3, the V gene TRBV29-1; a weak D match, TRBD1 (6 bases). The receptor was isolated from an adult in good health. The material was peripheral blood, obtained on day 0 of AZD1222 vaccination. CDR3 sequence: CSAGDNIGNTIYF. The CDR3 bases are TGCAGCGCTGGGGACAACATAGGAAACACCATATATTTT. The full variable domain, completed using reference TRBV29-1 and TRBJ1-3, is SAVISQKPSRDICQRGTSLTIQCQVDSQVTMMFWYRQQPGQSLTLIATANQGSEATYESGFVIDKFPISRPNLTFSTLTVSNMSPEDSSIYLCSAGDNIGNTIYFGEGSWLTVV.